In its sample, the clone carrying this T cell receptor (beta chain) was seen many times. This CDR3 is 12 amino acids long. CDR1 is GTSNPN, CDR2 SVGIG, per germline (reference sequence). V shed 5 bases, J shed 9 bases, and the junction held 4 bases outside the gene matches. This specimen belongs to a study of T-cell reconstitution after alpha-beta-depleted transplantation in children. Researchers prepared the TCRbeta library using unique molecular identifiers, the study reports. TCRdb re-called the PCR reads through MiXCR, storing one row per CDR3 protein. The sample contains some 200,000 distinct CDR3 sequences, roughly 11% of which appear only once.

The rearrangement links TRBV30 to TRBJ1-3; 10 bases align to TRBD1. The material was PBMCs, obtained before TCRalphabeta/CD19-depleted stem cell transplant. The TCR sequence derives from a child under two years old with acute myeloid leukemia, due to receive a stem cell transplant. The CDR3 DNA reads TGTGCCTGGGGGACAGGGGAAGGCACCATATATTTT. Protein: CAWGTGEGTIYF. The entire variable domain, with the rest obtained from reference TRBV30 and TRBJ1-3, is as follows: SQTIHQWPATLVQPVGSPLSLECTVEGTSNPNLYWYRQAAGRGLQLLFYSVGIGQISSEVPQNLSASRPQDRQFILSSKKLLLSDSGFYLCAWGTGEGTIYFGEGSWLTVV.